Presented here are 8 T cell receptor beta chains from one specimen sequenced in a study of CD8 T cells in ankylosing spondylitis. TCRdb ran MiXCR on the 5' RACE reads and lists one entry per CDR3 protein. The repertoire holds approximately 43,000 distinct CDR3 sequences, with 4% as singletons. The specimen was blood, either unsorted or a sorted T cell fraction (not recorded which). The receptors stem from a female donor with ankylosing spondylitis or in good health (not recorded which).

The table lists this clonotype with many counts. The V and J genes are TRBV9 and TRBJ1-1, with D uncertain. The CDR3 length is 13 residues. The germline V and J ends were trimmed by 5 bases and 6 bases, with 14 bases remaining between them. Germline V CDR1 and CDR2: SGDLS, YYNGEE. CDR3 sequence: CASSLGGPAEAFF. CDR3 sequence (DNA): TGTGCCAGCAGTCTCGGAGGCCCGGCTGAAGCTTTCTTT.

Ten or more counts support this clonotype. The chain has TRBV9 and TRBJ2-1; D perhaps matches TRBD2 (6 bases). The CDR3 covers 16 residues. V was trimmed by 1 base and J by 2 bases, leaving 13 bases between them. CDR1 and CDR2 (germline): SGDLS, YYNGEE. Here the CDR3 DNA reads TGTGCCAGCAGCGTACGTGTAGCGGCAACCTACAATGAGCAGTTCTTC. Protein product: CASSVRVAATYNEQFF.

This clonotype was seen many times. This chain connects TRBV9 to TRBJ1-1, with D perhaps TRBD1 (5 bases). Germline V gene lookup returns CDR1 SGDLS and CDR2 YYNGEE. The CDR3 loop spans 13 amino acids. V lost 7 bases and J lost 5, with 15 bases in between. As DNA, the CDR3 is TGTGCCAGCGGTGGGGACCTGGGGACTGAAGCTTTCTTT. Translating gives CASGGDLGTEAFF.

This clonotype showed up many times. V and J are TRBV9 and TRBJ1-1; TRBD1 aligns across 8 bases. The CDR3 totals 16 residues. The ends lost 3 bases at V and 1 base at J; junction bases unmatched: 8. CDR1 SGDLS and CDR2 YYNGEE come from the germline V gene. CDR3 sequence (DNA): TGTGCCAGCAGCGCCTCGACAGGGGCGACGAACACTGAAGCTTTCTTT. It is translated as CASSASTGATNTEAFF.

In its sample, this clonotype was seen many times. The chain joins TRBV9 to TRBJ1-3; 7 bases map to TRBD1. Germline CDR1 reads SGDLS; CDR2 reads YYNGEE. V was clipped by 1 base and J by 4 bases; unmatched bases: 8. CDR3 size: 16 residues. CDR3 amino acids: CASSVPRQGLGNTIYF. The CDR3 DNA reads TGTGCCAGCAGCGTACCTCGACAGGGACTCGGAAACACCATATATTTT.

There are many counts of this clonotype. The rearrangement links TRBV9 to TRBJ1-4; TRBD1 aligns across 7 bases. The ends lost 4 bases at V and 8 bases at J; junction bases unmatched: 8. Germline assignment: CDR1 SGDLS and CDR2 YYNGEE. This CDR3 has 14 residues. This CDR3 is CASSSGQLEEKLFF. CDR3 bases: TGTGCCAGCAGCTCGGGACAGTTGGAGGAAAAACTGTTTTTT. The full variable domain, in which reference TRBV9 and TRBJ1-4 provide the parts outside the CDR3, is DSGVTQTPKHLITATGQRVTLRCSPRSGDLSVYWYQQSLDQGLQFLIQYYNGEERAKGNILERFSAQQFPDLHSELNLSSLELGDSALYFCASSSGQLEEKLFFGSGTQLSVL.

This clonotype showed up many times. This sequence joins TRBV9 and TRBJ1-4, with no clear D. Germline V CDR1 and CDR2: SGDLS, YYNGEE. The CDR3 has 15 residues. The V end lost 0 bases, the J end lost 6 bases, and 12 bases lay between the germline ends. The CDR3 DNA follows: TGTGCCAGCAGCGTAGGAGGCAGAGAGGATGAAAAACTGTTTTTT. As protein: CASSVGGREDEKLFF.

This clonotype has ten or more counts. CDR3 sequence reads: CASSVALRRAGANVLTF. The CDR3 region has the DNA TGTGCCAGCAGCGTTGCTTTGCGGAGGGCTGGGGCCAACGTCCTGACTTTC. The chain combines TRBV9 with TRBJ2-6, with a tentative D call TRBD2 (6 bases). Trimming took 2 bases from V and 2 from J, leaving 14 bases between them. There are 17 residues in the CDR3. CDR1 SGDLS and CDR2 YYNGEE come from the germline V gene.